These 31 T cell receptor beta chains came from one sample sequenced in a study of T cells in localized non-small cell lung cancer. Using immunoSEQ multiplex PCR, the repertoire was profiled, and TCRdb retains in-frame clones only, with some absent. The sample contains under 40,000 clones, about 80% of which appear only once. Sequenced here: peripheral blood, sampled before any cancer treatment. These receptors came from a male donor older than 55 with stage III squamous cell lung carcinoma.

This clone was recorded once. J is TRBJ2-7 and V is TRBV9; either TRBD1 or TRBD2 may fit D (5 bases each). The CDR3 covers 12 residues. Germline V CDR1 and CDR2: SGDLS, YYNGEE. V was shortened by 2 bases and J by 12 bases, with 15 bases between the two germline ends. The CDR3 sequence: CASSVGTGPPYF. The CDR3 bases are TGTGCCAGCAGCGTGGGGACCGGGCCCCCGTACTTC.

The CDR3, as DNA: TGTGCCAGCAGCCCACGGGTGGGACAGGGTAATGAAAAACTGTTTTTT. This translates into CASSPRVGQGNEKLFF. The J gene is TRBJ1-4, the V gene TRBV4-2; 9 bases match TRBD1. Germline CDR1 reads LGHNA; CDR2 reads YNFKEQ. The CDR3 loop spans 16 amino acids. V was pared by 4 bases and J by 4 bases, with 7 bases of the junction left unmatched.

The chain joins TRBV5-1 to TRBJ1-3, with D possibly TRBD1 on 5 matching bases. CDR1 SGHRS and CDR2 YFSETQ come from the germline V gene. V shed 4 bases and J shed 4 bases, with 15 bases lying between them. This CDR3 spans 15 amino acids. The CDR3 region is CASSPWQGGGNTIYF. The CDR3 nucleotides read TGCGCCAGCAGCCCGTGGCAGGGTGGCGGAAACACCATATATTTT. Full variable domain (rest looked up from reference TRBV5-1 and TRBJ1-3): KAGVTQTPRYLIKTRGQQVTLSCSPISGHRSVSWYQQTPGQGLQFLFEYFSETQRNKGNFPGRFSGRQFSNSRSEMNVSTLELGDSALYLCASSPWQGGGNTIYFGEGSWLTVV.

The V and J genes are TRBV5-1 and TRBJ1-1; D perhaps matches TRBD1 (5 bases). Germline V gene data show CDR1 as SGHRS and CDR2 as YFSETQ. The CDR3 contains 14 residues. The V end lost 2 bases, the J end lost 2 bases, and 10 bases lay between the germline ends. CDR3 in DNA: TGCGCCAGCAGCTTTGAGGGGCCAAACACTGAAGCTTTCTTT. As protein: CASSFEGPNTEAFF.

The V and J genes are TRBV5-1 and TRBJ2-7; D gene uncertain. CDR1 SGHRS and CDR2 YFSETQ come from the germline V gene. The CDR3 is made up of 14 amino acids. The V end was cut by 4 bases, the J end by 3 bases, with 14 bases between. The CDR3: CASSPGLGHYEQYF. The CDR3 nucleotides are TGCGCCAGCAGCCCCGGTTTAGGGCACTACGAGCAGTACTTC.

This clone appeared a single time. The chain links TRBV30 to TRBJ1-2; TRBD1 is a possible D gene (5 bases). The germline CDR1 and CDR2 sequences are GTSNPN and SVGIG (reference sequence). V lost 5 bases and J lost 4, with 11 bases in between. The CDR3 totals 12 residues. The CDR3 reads CAWYGASYGYTF. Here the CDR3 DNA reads TGTGCCTGGTACGGGGCGTCCTATGGCTACACCTTC.

The DNA for the CDR3 is TGTGCCAGCAGCTTAGGGGGTGGGGCAGCTAACTATGGCTACACCTTC. This codes for CASSLGGGAANYGYTF. This chain connects TRBV7-2 to TRBJ1-2; D may be TRBD1 (5 bases). CDR3 length equals 16 residues. Germline V gives CDR1 SGHTA, CDR2 FQGNSA. V was cut by 1 base and J by 0 bases, with 12 bases left in between. Supplemented by reference TRBV7-2 and TRBJ1-2, the full variable domain reads GAGVSQSPSNKVTEKGKDVELRCDPISGHTALYWYRQSLGQGLEFLIYFQGNSAPDKSGLPSDRFSAERTGGSVSTLTIQRTQQEDSAVYLCASSLGGGAANYGYTFGSGTRLTVV.

The CDR3 nucleotides are TGCGCCAGCAGCTTGGCACCGGAGGAAGAGACCCAGTACTTC. Protein sequence: CASSLAPEEETQYF. This chain uses TRBV5-1 with TRBJ2-5, with TRBD2 as a possible D gene (5 bases). Germline CDR1 is SGHRS and CDR2 is YFSETQ. The CDR3 loop spans 14 amino acids. With 0 bases removed from V and 3 bases from J, the gap between germline ends came to 9 bases.

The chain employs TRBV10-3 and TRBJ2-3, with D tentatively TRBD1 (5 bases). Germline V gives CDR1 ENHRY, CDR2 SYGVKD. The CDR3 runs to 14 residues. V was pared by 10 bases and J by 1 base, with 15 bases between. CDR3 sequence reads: CATRVQAGTDTQYF. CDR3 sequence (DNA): TGTGCCACCAGGGTCCAGGCTGGCACAGATACGCAGTATTTT.

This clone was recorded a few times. The DNA for the CDR3 is TGTGCCAGCAGCCTCGGCGGGGCAGGGAAAGATGAGACCCAGTACTTC. Encoded protein: CASSLGGAGKDETQYF. This chain connects TRBV14 to TRBJ2-5, with D possibly being TRBD2 (6 bases). Germline CDR1 is SGHDN and CDR2 is FVKESK. Trimming removed 4 bases from V and 5 bases from J, with 20 bases in between. The CDR3 totals 16 residues.

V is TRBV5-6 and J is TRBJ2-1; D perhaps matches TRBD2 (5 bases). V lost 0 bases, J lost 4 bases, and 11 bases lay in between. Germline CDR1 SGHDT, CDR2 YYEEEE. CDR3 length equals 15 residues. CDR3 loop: CASSLVGERYNEQFF. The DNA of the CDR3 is TGTGCCAGCAGCTTGGTGGGAGAAAGGTACAATGAGCAGTTCTTC.

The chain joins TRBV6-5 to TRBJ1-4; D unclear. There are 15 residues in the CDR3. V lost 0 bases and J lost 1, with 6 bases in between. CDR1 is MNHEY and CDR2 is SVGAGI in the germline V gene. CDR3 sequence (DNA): TGTGCCAGCAGTTACTCCCAAGGAACTAATGAAAAACTGTTTTTT. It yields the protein CASSYSQGTNEKLFF.

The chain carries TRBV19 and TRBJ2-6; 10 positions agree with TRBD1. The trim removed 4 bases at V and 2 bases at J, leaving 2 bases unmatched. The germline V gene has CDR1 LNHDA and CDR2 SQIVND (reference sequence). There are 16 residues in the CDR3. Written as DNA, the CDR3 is TGTGCCAGTAGTACCGGGACAGGGGCTGGGGCCAACGTCCTGACTTTC. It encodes CASSTGTGAGANVLTF.

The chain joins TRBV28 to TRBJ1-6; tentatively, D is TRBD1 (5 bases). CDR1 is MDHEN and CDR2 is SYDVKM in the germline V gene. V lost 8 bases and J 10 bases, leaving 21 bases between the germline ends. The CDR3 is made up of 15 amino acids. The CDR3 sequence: CASSTPGQGLSPLHF. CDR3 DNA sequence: TGTGCCAGCTCTACCCCGGGGCAGGGTTTATCACCCCTCCACTTT.

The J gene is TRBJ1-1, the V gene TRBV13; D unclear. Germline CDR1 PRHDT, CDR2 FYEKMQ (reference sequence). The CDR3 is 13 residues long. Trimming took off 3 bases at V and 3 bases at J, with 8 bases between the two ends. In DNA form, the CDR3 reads TGTGCCAGCAGCTTGGGAAGGGACACTGAAGCTTTCTTT. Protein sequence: CASSLGRDTEAFF.

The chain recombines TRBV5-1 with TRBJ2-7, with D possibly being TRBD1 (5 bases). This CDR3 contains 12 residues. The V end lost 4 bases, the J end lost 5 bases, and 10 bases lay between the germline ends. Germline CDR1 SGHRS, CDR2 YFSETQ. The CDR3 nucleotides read TGCGCCAGCAGCCTCCTAGGGGACGAGCAGTACTTC. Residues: CASSLLGDEQYF.

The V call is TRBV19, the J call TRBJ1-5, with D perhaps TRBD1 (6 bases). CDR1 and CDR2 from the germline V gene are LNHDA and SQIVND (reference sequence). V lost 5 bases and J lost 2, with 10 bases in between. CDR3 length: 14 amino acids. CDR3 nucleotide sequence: TGTGCCAGTAGTTCTAGACAGGGCAATCAGCCCCAGCATTTT. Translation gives CASSSRQGNQPQHF.

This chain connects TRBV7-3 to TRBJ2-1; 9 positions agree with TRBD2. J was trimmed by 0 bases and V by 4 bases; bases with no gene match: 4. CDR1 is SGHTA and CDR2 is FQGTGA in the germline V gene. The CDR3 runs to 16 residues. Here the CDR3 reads CASSWGAGGSYNEQFF. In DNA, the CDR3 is TGTGCCAGCAGCTGGGGAGCGGGGGGCTCCTACAATGAGCAGTTCTTC.

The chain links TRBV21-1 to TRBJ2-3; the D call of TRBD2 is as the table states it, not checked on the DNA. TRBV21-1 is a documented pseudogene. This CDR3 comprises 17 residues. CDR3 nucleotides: TGTGCCAGCAGCAAAGCGCGCGGCGGGATAAGCACAGATACGCAGTATTTT. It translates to CASSKARGGISTDTQYF.

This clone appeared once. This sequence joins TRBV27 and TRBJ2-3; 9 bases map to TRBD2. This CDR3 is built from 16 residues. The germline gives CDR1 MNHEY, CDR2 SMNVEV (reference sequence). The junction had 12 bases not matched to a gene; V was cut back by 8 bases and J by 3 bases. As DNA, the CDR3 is TGTGCCAGCTCCCAGAGGAGCGGGGGGTTAACAGATACGCAGTATTTT. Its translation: CASSQRSGGLTDTQYF.

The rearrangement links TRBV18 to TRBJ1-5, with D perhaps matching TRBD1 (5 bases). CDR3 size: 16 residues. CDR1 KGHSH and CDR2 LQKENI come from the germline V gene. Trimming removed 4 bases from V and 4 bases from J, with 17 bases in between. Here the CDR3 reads CASSLSTGTVNQPQHF. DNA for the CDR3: TGTGCCAGCTCACTTAGTACCGGGACGGTAAATCAGCCCCAGCATTTT.

The DNA of the CDR3 is TGTGCCAGTCAAAGGGAGTCCCAAGGAGAAAAACTGTTTTTT. Amino acids: CASQRESQGEKLFF. The V call is TRBV19, the J call TRBJ1-4; D call uncertain. CDR3 length equals 14 residues. The germline gives CDR1 LNHDA, CDR2 SQIVND (reference sequence). The ends were cut back, 8 bases at V and 8 bases at J, with 18 bases in the middle.

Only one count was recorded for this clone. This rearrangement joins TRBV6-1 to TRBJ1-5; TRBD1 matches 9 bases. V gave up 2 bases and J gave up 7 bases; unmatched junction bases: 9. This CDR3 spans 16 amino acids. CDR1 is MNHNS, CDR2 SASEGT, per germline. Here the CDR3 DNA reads TGTGCCAGCAGTGAATTAGGGACAGGGTCTCACCAGCCCCAGCATTTT. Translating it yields CASSELGTGSHQPQHF.

The CDR3 sequence is CSVDSETENTEAFF. The CDR3 nucleotides read TGCAGCGTTGACTCCGAGACAGAGAACACTGAAGCTTTCTTT. This sequence joins TRBV29-1 and TRBJ1-1; tentative D call: TRBD1 (5 bases). CDR1 and CDR2 from the germline V gene are SQVTM and ANQGSEA. V gave up 3 bases and J gave up 1 base, with 12 bases separating them. This CDR3 has 14 residues.

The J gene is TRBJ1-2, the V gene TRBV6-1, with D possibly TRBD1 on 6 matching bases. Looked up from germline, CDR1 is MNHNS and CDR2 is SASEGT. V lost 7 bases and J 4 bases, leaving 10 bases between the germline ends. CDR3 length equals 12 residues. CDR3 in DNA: TGTGCCAGCAACAGGGACGTCTATGGCTACACCTTC. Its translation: CASNRDVYGYTF.

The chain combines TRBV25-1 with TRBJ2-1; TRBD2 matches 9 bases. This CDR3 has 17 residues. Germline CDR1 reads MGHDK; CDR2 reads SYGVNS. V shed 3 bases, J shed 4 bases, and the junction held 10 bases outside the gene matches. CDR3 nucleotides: TGTGCCAGCAGTGAGCCCCCCGAGCGGGGGGTTTACAATGAGCAGTTCTTC. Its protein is CASSEPPERGVYNEQFF.

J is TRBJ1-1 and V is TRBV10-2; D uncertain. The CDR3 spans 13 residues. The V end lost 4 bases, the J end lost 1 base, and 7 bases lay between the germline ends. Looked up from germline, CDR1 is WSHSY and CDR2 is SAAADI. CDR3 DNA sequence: TGCGCCAGCAGTGGGTCCACGAACACTGAAGCTTTCTTT. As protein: CASSGSTNTEAFF.

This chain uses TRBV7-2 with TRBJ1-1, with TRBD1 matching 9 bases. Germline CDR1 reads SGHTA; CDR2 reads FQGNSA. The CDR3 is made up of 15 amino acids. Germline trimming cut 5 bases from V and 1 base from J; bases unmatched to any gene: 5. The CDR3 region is CASSPGTGRNTEAFF. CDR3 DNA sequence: TGTGCCAGCAGCCCCGGGACAGGGAGGAACACTGAAGCTTTCTTT.

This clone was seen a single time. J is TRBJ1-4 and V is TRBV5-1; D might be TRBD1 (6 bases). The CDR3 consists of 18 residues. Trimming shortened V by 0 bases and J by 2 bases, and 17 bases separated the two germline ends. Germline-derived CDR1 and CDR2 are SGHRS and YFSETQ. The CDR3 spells CASSLDPQGPVTNEKLFF. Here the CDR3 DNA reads TGCGCCAGCAGCTTGGACCCCCAGGGGCCGGTTACTAATGAAAAACTGTTTTTT.

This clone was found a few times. Here the CDR3 reads CASSQNAGQASTDTQYF. As DNA, the CDR3 is TGCGCCAGCAGCCAGAACGCTGGACAGGCTTCCACAGATACGCAGTATTTT. The chain links TRBV4-1 to TRBJ2-3; 7 bases match TRBD1. The CDR3 has 17 residues. V lost 3 bases and J lost 2; bases outside the gene matches: 11. Germline V gives CDR1 MGHRA, CDR2 YSYEKL.

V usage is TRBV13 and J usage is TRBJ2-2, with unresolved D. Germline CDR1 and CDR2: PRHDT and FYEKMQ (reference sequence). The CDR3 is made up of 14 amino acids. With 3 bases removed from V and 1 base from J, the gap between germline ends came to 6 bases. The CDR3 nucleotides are TGTGCCAGCAGCTTTCGGTGGAACACCGGGGAGCTGTTTTTT. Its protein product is CASSFRWNTGELFF.